This T cell receptor beta chain derives from a study of cytomegalovirus exposure and HLA in healthy donors. The overall study: The study's early data release held around 85 million unique TCRs from HLA-typed donors.

Remarks on this clone: What it binds is unknown.

Overall study results and limits: In a later analysis, HLA-associated TCR beta chains were more clonally expanded than equally common others. In a later analysis, CMV-associated beta chains were mostly HLA-associated, it appeared.

PCR was performed using 60 Vbeta and 13 Jbeta primers. The table came from immunoSEQ multiplex PCR; TCRdb's copy has only in-frame clones and leaves some out. The table records roughly 160,000 clones, roughly 81% of them present only once. CDR1 and CDR2 (germline): SEHNR, FQNEAQ (reference sequence). The germline V and J ends were trimmed by 3 bases and 1 base, with 10 bases remaining between them. This CDR3 comprises 14 residues. The sample was PBMCs. This TCR was recovered from a woman aged 50 to 65 in good health and CMV-seronegative. This chain joins TRBV7-9 and TRBJ2-7, with a tentative D call TRBD1 (5 bases). The CDR3 sequence: CASSLNTGSYEQYF. For the CDR3, the DNA is TGTGCCAGCAGCTTGAATACAGGTTCCTACGAGCAGTACTTC.